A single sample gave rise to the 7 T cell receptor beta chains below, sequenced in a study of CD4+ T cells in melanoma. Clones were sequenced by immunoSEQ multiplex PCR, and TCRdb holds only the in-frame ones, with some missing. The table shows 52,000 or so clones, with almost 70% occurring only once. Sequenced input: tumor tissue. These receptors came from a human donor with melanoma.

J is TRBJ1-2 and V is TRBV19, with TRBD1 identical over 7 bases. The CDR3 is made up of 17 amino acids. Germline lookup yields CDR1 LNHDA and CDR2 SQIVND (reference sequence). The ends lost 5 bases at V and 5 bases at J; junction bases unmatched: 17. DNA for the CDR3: TGTGCCAGTAGTCCTTATCCCCAGGGCAGGGGGACTTATGGCTACACCTTC. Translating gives CASSPYPQGRGTYGYTF.

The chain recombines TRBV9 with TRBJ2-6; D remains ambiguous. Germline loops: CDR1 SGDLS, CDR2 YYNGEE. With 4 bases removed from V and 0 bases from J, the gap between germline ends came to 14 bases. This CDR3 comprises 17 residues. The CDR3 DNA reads TGTGCCAGCAGCAAGAGGCCCCCAAGCTCTGGGGCCAACGTCCTGACTTTC. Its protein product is CASSKRPPSSGANVLTF.

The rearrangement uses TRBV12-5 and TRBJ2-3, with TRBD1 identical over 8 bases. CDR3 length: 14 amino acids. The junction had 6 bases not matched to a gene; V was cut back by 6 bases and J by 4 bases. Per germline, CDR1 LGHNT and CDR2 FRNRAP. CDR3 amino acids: CASGSGQGADTQYF. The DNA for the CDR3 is TGTGCTAGTGGCTCCGGACAGGGCGCAGATACGCAGTATTTT.

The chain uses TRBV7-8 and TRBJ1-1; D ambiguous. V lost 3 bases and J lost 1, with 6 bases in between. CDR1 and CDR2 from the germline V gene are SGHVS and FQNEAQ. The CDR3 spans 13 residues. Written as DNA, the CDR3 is TGTGCCAGCAGCTTTCTACAGAACACTGAAGCTTTCTTT. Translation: CASSFLQNTEAFF.

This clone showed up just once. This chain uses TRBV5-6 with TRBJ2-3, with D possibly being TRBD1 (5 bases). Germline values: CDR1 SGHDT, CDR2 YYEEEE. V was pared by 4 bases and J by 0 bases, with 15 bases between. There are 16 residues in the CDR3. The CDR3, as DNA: TGTGCCAGCAGCCTATGGGGCCGCTCTAGCACAGATACGCAGTATTTT. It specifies CASSLWGRSSTDTQYF.

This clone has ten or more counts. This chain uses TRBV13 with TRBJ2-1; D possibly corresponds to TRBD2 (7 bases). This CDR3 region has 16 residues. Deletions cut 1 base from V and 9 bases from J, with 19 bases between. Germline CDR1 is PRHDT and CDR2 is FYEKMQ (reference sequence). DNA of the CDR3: TGTGCCAGCAGCTTAGATCCGGGACGGGGGGCCTCTGAGCAGTTCTTC. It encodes CASSLDPGRGASEQFF. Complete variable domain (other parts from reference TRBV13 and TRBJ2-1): AAGVIQSPRHLIKEKRETATLKCYPIPRHDTVYWYQQGPGQDPQFLISFYEKMQSDKGSIPDRFSAQQFSDYHSELNMSSLELGDSALYFCASSLDPGRGASEQFFGPGTRLTVL.

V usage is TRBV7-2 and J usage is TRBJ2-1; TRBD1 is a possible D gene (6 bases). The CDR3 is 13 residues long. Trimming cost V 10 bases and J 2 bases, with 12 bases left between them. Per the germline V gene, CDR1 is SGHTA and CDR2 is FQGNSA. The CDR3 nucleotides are TGTGCCACCCAGGGGACCCCCTACAATGAGCAGTTCTTC. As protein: CATQGTPYNEQFF.